This T cell receptor (beta chain) was identified during a study of PD-1 blockade in classical Hodgkin lymphoma. Study-level results: Patients with an early start, nivolumab under 1 year after ASCT, were excluded.

A remark on this clone: The antigen is unknown.

Brentuximab vedotin exposure varied among the patients, all of whom had relapsed after autologous stem cell transplantation. Generated by immunoSEQ multiplex PCR, the TCRdb table keeps only in-frame clones and is missing some. The data contain fewer than 70,000 clones, more than 70% of them seen just once; the ten biggest clones take up roughly 5%. The germline gives CDR1 SGHVS, CDR2 FQNEAQ. CDR3 length equals 13 residues. The ends were cut back, 3 bases at V and 0 bases at J, with 5 bases in the middle. The TCR sequence derives from a human donor with classical Hodgkin lymphoma. This chain connects TRBV7-8 to TRBJ1-1, with unresolved D. The sample was peripheral blood mononuclear cells (PBMCs), taken before the second cycle of nivolumab. The CDR3 loop reads CASSFFMNTEAFF. The CDR3 DNA is TGTGCCAGCAGCTTTTTCATGAACACTGAAGCTTTCTTT.